The clone carrying this TCR beta chain was seen at least ten times. The J segment lost 5 bases and the V segment lost 3 bases, leaving 2 bases of the junction unmatched. Germline CDR1 reads SGHRS; CDR2 reads YFSETQ. This CDR3 region has 13 residues. In the library, individual cDNA molecules carried attached unique molecular identifiers. TCRdb reanalysed the 5' RACE reads using MiXCR and keeps one entry per CDR3 protein. Of about 49,000 distinct CDR3 sequences listed, about 4.2% were seen once; the top ten hold 6%. This specimen comes from a study of early T cells in non-severe SARS-CoV-2 infection. Study background: Sequenced bulk RNA came from whole blood that was unsorted, and chains were unpaired.

The chain employs TRBV5-1 and TRBJ1-5, with 7 bases that match TRBD1. This TCR was sampled from an adult who was a healthcare worker with PCR-confirmed SARS-CoV-2 infection or an uninfected control (not recorded which). The sample taken for sequencing was whole blood. The chain's CDR3 is CASSWTGDQPQHF. CDR3 in DNA: TGCGCCAGCAGCTGGACAGGCGATCAGCCCCAGCATTTT.